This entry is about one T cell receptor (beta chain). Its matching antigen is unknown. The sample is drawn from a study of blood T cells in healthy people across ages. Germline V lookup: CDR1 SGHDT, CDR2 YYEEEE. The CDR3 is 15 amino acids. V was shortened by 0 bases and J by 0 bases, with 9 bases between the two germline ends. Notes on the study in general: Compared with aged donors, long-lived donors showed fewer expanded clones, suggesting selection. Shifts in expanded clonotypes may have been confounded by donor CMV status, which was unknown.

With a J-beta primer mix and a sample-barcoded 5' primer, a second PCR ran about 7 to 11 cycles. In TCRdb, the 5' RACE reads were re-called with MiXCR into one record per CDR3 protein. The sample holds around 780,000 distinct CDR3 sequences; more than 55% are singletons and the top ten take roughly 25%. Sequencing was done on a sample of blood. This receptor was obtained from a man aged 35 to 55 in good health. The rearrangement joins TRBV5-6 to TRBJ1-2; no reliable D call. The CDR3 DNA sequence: TGTGCCAGCAGCTTGGGCCCGGATTCTAACTATGGCTACACCTTC. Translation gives CASSLGPDSNYGYTF.